The 14 T cell receptor beta chains presented below share a single source sample, sequenced in a study of blood T cell repertoires in COVID-19. Profiled with immunoSEQ multiplex PCR; TCRdb holds only in-frame clones, not every one. The data show about 240,000 clones, approximately 85% seen once. The specimen was peripheral blood. Every receptor here comes from an older woman with active or convalescent COVID-19.

The V call is TRBV18, the J call TRBJ2-6, with D hard to call. The CDR3 sequence is 15 residues long. Trimming pared 4 bases from V and 0 bases from J, leaving 7 bases between. CDR1 and CDR2 (germline): KGHSH, LQKENI. The DNA of the CDR3 is TGTGCCAGCTCACTAGACACCTCTGGGGCCAACGTCCTGACTTTC. The encoded protein is CASSLDTSGANVLTF.

The chain links TRBV30 to TRBJ1-1, with 9 bases aligning to TRBD1. CDR3 size: 12 residues. The junction had 2 bases not matched to a gene; V was cut back by 5 bases and J by 4 bases. Germline assignment: CDR1 GTSNPN and CDR2 SVGIG (reference sequence). In nucleotides, the CDR3 is TGTGCCTGGCGACAGGGGGGCACTGAAGCTTTCTTT. This translates into CAWRQGGTEAFF.

The chain combines TRBV5-1 with TRBJ2-2, with D perhaps TRBD2 (5 bases). The length of the CDR3 is 14 residues. The germline V and J ends were trimmed by 2 bases and 5 bases, with 10 bases remaining between them. Germline values: CDR1 SGHRS, CDR2 YFSETQ. In nucleotides, the CDR3 is TGCGCCAGCAGCTTTGGGGAGAGGACCGGGGAGCTGTTTTTT. It codes for CASSFGERTGELFF.

This chain joins TRBV7-9 and TRBJ2-1; possibly TRBD2 for D (7 bases). The CDR3 contains 16 residues. The V end was cut by 1 base, the J end by 5 bases, with 15 bases between. The V gene's germline CDR1 is SEHNR and CDR2 FQNEAQ (reference sequence). CDR3 nucleotide sequence: TGTGCCAGCAGCTTAGTGGGGGGGCGAGTAAACAATGAGCAGTTCTTC. It specifies CASSLVGGRVNNEQFF.

The chain has TRBV5-1 and TRBJ2-5; 7 bases are a match to TRBD1. The CDR3 totals 13 residues. Germline CDR1 and CDR2: SGHRS and YFSETQ. Germline trimming cut 4 bases from V and 2 bases from J; bases unmatched to any gene: 2. This chain's CDR3 is CASSLGQQETQYF. In DNA form, the CDR3 reads TGCGCCAGCAGCCTGGGACAGCAAGAGACCCAGTACTTC. The full variable domain, its missing parts supplied by reference TRBV5-1 and TRBJ2-5, is KAGVTQTPRYLIKTRGQQVTLSCSPISGHRSVSWYQQTPGQGLQFLFEYFSETQRNKGNFPGRFSGRQFSNSRSEMNVSTLELGDSALYLCASSLGQQETQYFGPGTRLLVL.

The chain employs TRBV18 and TRBJ1-1; D perhaps matches TRBD1 (6 bases). Germline CDR1 and CDR2: KGHSH and LQKENI. V was pared by 3 bases and J by 0 bases, with 11 bases between. This CDR3 is 15 amino acids long. The CDR3 here is CASSPADSMNTEAFF. The CDR3 coding sequence is TGTGCCAGCTCACCCGCGGACAGCATGAACACTGAAGCTTTCTTT.

CDR3 residues: CASSPAPGFVDGYTF. Written as DNA, the CDR3 is TGTGCCAGCAGCCCAGCGCCGGGGTTTGTGGATGGCTACACCTTC. This chain uses TRBV7-3 with TRBJ1-2; D is undetermined. Trimming pared 5 bases from V and 6 bases from J, leaving 19 bases between. In germline, CDR1 is SGHTA, CDR2 FQGTGA. This CDR3 region has 15 residues. The full variable domain, in which reference TRBV7-3 and TRBJ1-2 provide the parts outside the CDR3, is GAGVSQTPSNKVTEKGKYVELRCDPISGHTALYWYRQSLGQGPEFLIYFQGTGAADDSGLPNDRFFAVRPEGSVSTLKIQRTERGDSAVYLCASSPAPGFVDGYTFGSGTRLTVV.

This chain joins TRBV12-5 and TRBJ1-5; TRBD1 is a possible D gene (6 bases). The V gene's germline CDR1 is LGHNT and CDR2 FRNRAP. Trimming took off 4 bases at V and 3 bases at J, with 10 bases between the two ends. The CDR3 runs to 14 residues. CDR3 DNA sequence: TGTGCTAGTGGTTCTACAGGGAACAATCAGCCCCAGCATTTT. This sequence encodes CASGSTGNNQPQHF. Using reference TRBV12-5 and TRBJ1-5 for the parts outside the CDR3, the full variable domain is DARVTQTPRHKVTEMGQEVTMRCQPILGHNTVFWYRQTMMQGLELLAYFRNRAPLDDSGMPKDRFSAEMPDATLATLKIQPSEPRDSAVYFCASGSTGNNQPQHFGDGTRLSIL.

This clone was counted ten times or more. The J gene is TRBJ1-5, the V gene TRBV7-9; 8 bases line up with TRBD1. CDR1 SEHNR and CDR2 FQNEAQ come from the germline V gene (reference sequence). The CDR3 is made up of 17 amino acids. V lost 1 base, J lost 3 bases, and 8 bases stayed unmatched. CDR3 region: CASSLGVGQGNNQPQHF. The CDR3 DNA follows: TGTGCCAGCAGCTTAGGGGTTGGACAGGGCAACAATCAGCCCCAGCATTTT.

This chain uses TRBV19 with TRBJ2-5; D may be TRBD1 (6 bases). CDR3 size: 15 residues. Trimming shortened V by 6 bases and J by 2 bases, and 16 bases separated the two germline ends. Germline CDR1 and CDR2: LNHDA and SQIVND (reference sequence). DNA for the CDR3: TGTGCCAGTAGCCCTTGGGGACAAGCACAAGAGACCCAGTACTTC. This translates into CASSPWGQAQETQYF.

The chain couples TRBV4-2 to TRBJ2-7; D is perhaps TRBD1 (6 bases). The germline V gene encodes CDR1 LGHNA and CDR2 YNFKEQ. The CDR3 loop spans 15 amino acids. V lost 3 bases, J lost 3 bases, and 15 bases lay in between. The CDR3: CASSQRQANLYEQYF. As DNA, the CDR3 is TGTGCCAGCAGCCAGAGACAGGCTAATCTCTACGAGCAGTACTTC.

The chain links TRBV7-9 to TRBJ2-2; possible D gene TRBD2, 7 bases. The CDR3 sequence is 15 residues long. With 4 bases removed from V and 2 bases from J, the gap between germline ends came to 11 bases. Germline V gene lookup returns CDR1 SEHNR and CDR2 FQNEAQ (reference sequence). This chain's CDR3 is CASSSGGPNTGELFF. The CDR3 DNA sequence: TGTGCCAGCAGCTCGGGGGGCCCTAACACCGGGGAGCTGTTTTTT.

The V and J genes are TRBV5-4 and TRBJ1-4, with 10 bases lining up with TRBD1. Per germline, CDR1 SGHNT and CDR2 YYREEE (reference sequence). V gave up 2 bases and J gave up 3 bases; unmatched junction bases: 4. This CDR3 has 16 amino acids. The CDR3, as DNA: TGTGCCAGCAGCTTAGGGACAGGGGAAGCTAATGAAAAACTGTTTTTT. Protein product: CASSLGTGEANEKLFF.

V usage is TRBV30 and J usage is TRBJ2-6, with 11 bases identical to TRBD1. Trimming at V came to 2 bases and at J to 4 bases, leaving 7 bases not matched to a gene. This CDR3 contains 17 residues. From germline, CDR1 is GTSNPN and CDR2 SVGIG (reference sequence). This chain's CDR3 is CAWSPGQGAVGANVLTF. Written as DNA, the CDR3 is TGTGCCTGGAGTCCCGGACAGGGGGCGGTAGGGGCCAACGTCCTGACTTTC.